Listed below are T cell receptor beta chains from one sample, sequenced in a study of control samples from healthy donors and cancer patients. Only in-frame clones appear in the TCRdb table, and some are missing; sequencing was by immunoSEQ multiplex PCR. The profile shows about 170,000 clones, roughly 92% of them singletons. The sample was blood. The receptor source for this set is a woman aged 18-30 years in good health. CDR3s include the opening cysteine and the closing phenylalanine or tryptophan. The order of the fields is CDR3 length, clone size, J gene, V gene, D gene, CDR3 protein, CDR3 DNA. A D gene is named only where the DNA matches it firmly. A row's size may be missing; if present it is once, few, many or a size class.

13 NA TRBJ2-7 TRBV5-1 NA CASSFGSRDEQYF TGCGCCAGCAGCTTCGGAAGTCGGGACGAGCAGTACTTC
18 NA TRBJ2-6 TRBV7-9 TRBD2 CASSTWTSGGSGANVLTF TGTGCCAGCAGCACTTGGACTAGCGGGGGCTCTGGGGCCAACGTCCTGACTTTC
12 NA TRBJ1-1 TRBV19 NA CASSIWAGEAFF TGTGCCAGTAGTATTTGGGCAGGTGAAGCTTTCTTT
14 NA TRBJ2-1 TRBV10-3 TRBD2 CAIRIAGGYNEQFF TGTGCCATCAGAATAGCGGGAGGCTACAATGAGCAGTTCTTC
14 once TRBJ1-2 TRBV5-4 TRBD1 CASSFSGGAGGYTF TGTGCCAGCAGCTTTTCAGGGGGCGCGGGGGGCTACACCTTC
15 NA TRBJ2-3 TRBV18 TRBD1 CASSPRTGGTDTQYF TGTGCCAGCTCACCTCGGACAGGGGGCACAGATACGCAGTATTTT
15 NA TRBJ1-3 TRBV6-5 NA CASSSSRRTGNTIYF TGTGCCAGCAGTTCCTCCCGGAGGACTGGAAACACCATATATTTT
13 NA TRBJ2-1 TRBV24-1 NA CATQLEVSNEQFF TGTGCCACCCAATTGGAGGTTTCGAATGAGCAGTTCTTC
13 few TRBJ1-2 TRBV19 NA CASTPQGSYGYTF TGTGCCAGTACCCCACAGGGTTCTTATGGCTACACCTTC
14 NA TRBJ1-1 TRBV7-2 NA CASSLEGFGTEAFF TGTGCCAGCAGCTTAGAAGGGTTTGGCACTGAAGCTTTCTTT
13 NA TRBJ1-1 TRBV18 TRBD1 CASSGQENTEAFF TGTGCCAGCTCCGGACAGGAGAACACTGAAGCTTTCTTT
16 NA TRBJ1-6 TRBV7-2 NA CASSTRLGHNNSPLHF TGTGCCAGCAGCACGAGGTTGGGACACAATAATTCACCCCTCCACTTT
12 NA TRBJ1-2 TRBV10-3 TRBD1 CAISPGQGAHTF TGTGCCATCAGCCCGGGACAGGGGGCTCACACCTTC
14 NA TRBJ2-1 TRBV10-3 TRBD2 CAIGLAGDGNEQFF TGTGCCATCGGACTAGCGGGAGACGGCAATGAGCAGTTCTTC